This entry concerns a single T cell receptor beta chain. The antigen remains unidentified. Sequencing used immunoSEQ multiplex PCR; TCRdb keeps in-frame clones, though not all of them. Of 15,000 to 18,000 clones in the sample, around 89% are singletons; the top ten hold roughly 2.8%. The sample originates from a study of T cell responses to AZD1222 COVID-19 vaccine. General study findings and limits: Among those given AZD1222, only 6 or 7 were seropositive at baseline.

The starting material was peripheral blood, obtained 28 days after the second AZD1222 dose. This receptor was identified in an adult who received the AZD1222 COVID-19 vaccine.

The CDR3 coding sequence is TGCAGTGCTAGTTGGGGCGGCGGGGTTACCTACGAGCAGTACTTC. Its protein product is CSASWGGGVTYEQYF. J is TRBJ2-7 and V is TRBV20-1; D is possibly TRBD2 (6 bases). From germline, CDR1 is DFQATT and CDR2 SNEGSKA (reference sequence). Trimming removed 3 bases at V and 2 bases at J, with 17 bases between. The CDR3 is 15 amino acids.